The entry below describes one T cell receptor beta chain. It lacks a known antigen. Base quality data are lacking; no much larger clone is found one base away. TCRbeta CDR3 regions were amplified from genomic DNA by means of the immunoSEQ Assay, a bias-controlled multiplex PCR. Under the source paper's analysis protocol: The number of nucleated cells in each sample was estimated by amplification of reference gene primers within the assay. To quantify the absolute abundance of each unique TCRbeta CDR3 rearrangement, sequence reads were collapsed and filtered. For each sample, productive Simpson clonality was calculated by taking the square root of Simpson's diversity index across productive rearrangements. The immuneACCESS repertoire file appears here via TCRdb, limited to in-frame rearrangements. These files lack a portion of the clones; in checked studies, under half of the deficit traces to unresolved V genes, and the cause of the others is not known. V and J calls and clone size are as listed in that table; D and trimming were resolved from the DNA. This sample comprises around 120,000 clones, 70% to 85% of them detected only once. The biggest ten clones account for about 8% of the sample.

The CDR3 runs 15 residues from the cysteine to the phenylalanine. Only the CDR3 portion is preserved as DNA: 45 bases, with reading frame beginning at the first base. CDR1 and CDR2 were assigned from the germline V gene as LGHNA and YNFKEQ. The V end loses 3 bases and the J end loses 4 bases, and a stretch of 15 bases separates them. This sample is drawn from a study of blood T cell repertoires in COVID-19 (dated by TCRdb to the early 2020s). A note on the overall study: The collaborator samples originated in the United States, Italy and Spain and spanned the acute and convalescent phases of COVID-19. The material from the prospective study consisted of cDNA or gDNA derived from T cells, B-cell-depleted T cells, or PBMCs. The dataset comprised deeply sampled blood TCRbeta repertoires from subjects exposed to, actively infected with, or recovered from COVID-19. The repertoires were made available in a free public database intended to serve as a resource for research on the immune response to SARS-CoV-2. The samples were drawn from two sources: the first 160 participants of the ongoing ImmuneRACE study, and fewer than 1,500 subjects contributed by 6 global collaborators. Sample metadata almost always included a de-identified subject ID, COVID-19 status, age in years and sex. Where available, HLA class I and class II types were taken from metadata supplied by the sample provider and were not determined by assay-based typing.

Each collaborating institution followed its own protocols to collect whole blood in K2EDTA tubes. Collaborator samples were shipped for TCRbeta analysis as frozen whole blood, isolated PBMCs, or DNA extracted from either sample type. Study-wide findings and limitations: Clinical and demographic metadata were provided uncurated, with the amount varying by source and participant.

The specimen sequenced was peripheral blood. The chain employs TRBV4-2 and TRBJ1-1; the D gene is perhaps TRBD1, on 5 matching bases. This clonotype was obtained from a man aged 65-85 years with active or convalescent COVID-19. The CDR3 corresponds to CASSHDLRGGTEAFF. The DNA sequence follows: TGTGCCAGCAGCCATGATCTGCGGGGGGGCACTGAAGCTTTCTTT.